These 21 T cell receptor beta chains were all obtained from the same sample, sequenced in a study of glioma-infiltrating T cells after dendritic cell vaccination. Clones were sequenced by immunoSEQ multiplex PCR, and TCRdb holds only the in-frame ones, with some missing. The sample shows about 73,000 clones, more than 65% of them seen only once. Sample: blood, taken before dendritic cell vaccination. Every receptor here comes from a human donor with glioblastoma.

Details on this clone: Additional DNA sequences in this sample encode the identical CDR3. This sequence joins TRBV18 and TRBJ1-1; the D is unclear. Germline-derived CDR1 and CDR2 are KGHSH and LQKENI. CDR3 length: 14 amino acids. The germline V and J ends were trimmed by 3 bases and 1 base, with 9 bases remaining between them. The CDR3 bases are TGTGCCAGCTCACCGGGCCCCGCGAACACTGAAGCTTTCTTT. The encoded protein is CASSPGPANTEAFF.

This chain joins TRBV7-6 and TRBJ1-4; D unclear. The CDR3 length is 14 residues. Trimming left V 7 bases short and J 8 bases short, with 17 bases between. Germline lookup yields CDR1 SGHVS and CDR2 FNYEAQ. For the CDR3, the DNA is TGTGCCAGCACCCTCGGACGGGGTGTCGAAAAACTGTTTTTT. This encodes CASTLGRGVEKLFF.

The chain is built from TRBV10-3 and TRBJ1-5; D call uncertain. The CDR3 spans 12 residues. The germline V gene has CDR1 ENHRY and CDR2 SYGVKD. The ends were cut back, 2 bases at V and 5 bases at J, with 4 bases in the middle. This CDR3 is CAISEPDQPQHF. In DNA, the CDR3 is TGTGCCATCAGTGAGCCCGATCAGCCCCAGCATTTT.

The V call is TRBV6-1, the J call TRBJ1-2; maybe TRBD1 (6 bases). Germline CDR1 MNHNS, CDR2 SASEGT. This CDR3 region has 15 residues. V lost 6 bases and J 0 bases, leaving 14 bases between the germline ends. The CDR3 region has the DNA TGTGCCAGCAGCCGGGACACATCATCTAACTATGGCTACACCTTC. Protein: CASSRDTSSNYGYTF.

In regard to this clone: The same CDR3 also results from other DNA sequences found in this sample. This chain uses TRBV5-1 with TRBJ1-2; 7 bases are a match to TRBD1. V gave up 0 bases and J gave up 2 bases; unmatched junction bases: 4. The CDR3 length is 15 residues. Germline-derived CDR1 and CDR2 are SGHRS and YFSETQ. The CDR3 sequence: CASSLGGTENYGYTF. CDR3 coding DNA: TGCGCCAGCAGCTTGGGGGGGACAGAAAACTATGGCTACACCTTC.

This chain uses TRBV25-1 with TRBJ2-2; 8 bases map to TRBD2. The CDR3 has 15 residues. The V and J ends lost 0 bases and 6 bases, in that order; junction bases with no gene match: 3. The germline V gene encodes CDR1 MGHDK and CDR2 SYGVNS. The CDR3 DNA reads TGTGCCAGCAGTGAATATACGGGAGGGGCCGGGGAGCTGTTTTTT. Translated, it gives CASSEYTGGAGELFF.

CDR3 sequence: CASSPGLAGGVNYNEQFF. CDR3 coding DNA: TGTGCCAGTAGTCCCGGTCTAGCGGGAGGGGTAAACTACAATGAGCAGTTCTTC. The chain joins TRBV19 to TRBJ2-1; 12 nucleotides agree with TRBD2. V was pared by 5 bases and J by 3 bases, with 11 bases of the junction left unmatched. Germline values: CDR1 LNHDA, CDR2 SQIVND (reference sequence). The CDR3 has 18 amino acids.

This chain links TRBV19 with TRBJ2-2; no clear D. The V end was cut by 0 bases, the J end by 4 bases, with 12 bases between. The CDR3 extends over 16 amino acids. From germline, CDR1 is LNHDA and CDR2 SQIVND (reference sequence). CDR3 residues: CASSIDLSHSTGELFF. Here the CDR3 DNA reads TGTGCCAGTAGTATAGATCTCAGTCACAGCACCGGGGAGCTGTTTTTT. The full variable domain, in which reference TRBV19 and TRBJ2-2 provide the parts outside the CDR3, is DGGITQSPKYLFRKEGQNVTLSCEQNLNHDAMYWYRQDPGQGLRLIYYSQIVNDFQKGDIAEGYSVSREKKESFPLTVTSAQKNPTAFYLCASSIDLSHSTGELFFGEGSRLTVL.

The chain combines TRBV4-1 with TRBJ1-2; 7 bases agree with TRBD1. CDR1 is MGHRA and CDR2 is YSYEKL in the germline V gene. This CDR3 is 12 amino acids long. With 5 bases clipped from V and 7 bases from J, the junction kept 4 bases outside the gene matches. CDR3 DNA sequence: TGCGCCAGCAGCGACAGGGAGCTTGGCTACACCTTC. It translates to CASSDRELGYTF.

There are a few counts of this clone. This chain connects TRBV5-6 to TRBJ1-1; 7 bases fit TRBD1. Germline V CDR1 and CDR2: SGHDT, YYEEEE. This CDR3 contains 13 residues. V was pared by 4 bases and J by 11 bases, with 11 bases of the junction left unmatched. This CDR3 is CASSRGTDRGAFF. The DNA of the CDR3 is TGTGCCAGCAGCCGGGGGACAGACCGAGGGGCTTTCTTT.

The J gene is TRBJ1-4, the V gene TRBV6-5; 9 bases line up with TRBD1. Germline V gene sequence: CDR1 MNHEY, CDR2 SVGAGI. This CDR3 region has 14 residues. Trimming removed 8 bases from V and 6 bases from J; junction bases left unmatched: 7. The CDR3 loop is CASGGGQGYEKLFF. For the CDR3, the DNA is TGTGCCAGCGGAGGGGGACAGGGCTATGAAAAACTGTTTTTT.

This clone was found once. The J gene is TRBJ1-4, the V gene TRBV18; 8 bases agree with TRBD1. Losses at the gene ends were 3 bases for V and 0 bases for J; bases not matched to a gene: 18. The CDR3 has 21 amino acids. Germline assignment: CDR1 KGHSH and CDR2 LQKENI. CDR3 loop: CASSPLGKTQGARSTNEKLFF. The DNA of the CDR3 is TGTGCCAGCTCACCGTTGGGAAAGACCCAGGGGGCCCGATCAACTAATGAAAAACTGTTTTTT.

This chain links TRBV5-4 with TRBJ2-5; 8 bases are shared with TRBD2. J lost 3 bases, V lost 6 bases, and 7 bases had no gene match. CDR3 length equals 14 residues. CDR1 is SGHNT, CDR2 YYREEE, per germline (reference sequence). CDR3 DNA sequence: TGTGCCAGCACCCCCCGGGGGGGGGAAGAGACCCAGTACTTC. Its protein product is CASTPRGGEETQYF. The variable domain in full, completed from reference TRBV5-4 and TRBJ2-5, reads ETGVTQSPTHLIKTRGQQVTLRCSSQSGHNTVSWYQQALGQGPQFIFQYYREEENGRGNFPPRFSGLQFPNYSSELNVNALELDDSALYLCASTPRGGEETQYFGPGTRLLVL.

About this clone: Other DNA sequences from this sample encode an identical CDR3 as well. The CDR3 bases are TGTGCCTGGAGCCAGGGGAGCAATCAGCCCCAGCATTTT. Its translation is CAWSQGSNQPQHF. The rearrangement joins TRBV30 to TRBJ1-5; a possible D gene is TRBD1 (6 bases). CDR1 and CDR2 (germline): GTSNPN, SVGIG (reference sequence). The CDR3 covers 13 residues. V shed 3 bases and J shed 1 base, with 7 bases lying between them.

This sequence joins TRBV28 and TRBJ1-4; D remains ambiguous. This CDR3 contains 12 residues. Germline CDR1 MDHEN, CDR2 SYDVKM. Between the trimmed V and J ends, which lost 11 bases and 7 bases, there was a span of 14 bases. CDR3 sequence (DNA): TGTGCCCTGAGAGGGTTGGGTGAAAAACTGTTTTTT. Protein: CALRGLGEKLFF.

The chain is built from TRBV9 and TRBJ1-2, with TRBD1 matching 11 bases. This CDR3 has 14 residues. Losses at the gene ends were 4 bases for V and 8 bases for J; bases not matched to a gene: 7. In germline, CDR1 is SGDLS, CDR2 YYNGEE. The CDR3 region has the DNA TGTGCCAGCAGCAGATGGACAGGGGGCGTGGGCTACACCTTC. Translated, it gives CASSRWTGGVGYTF. Full variable domain (outside the CDR3, taken from reference TRBV9 and TRBJ1-2): DSGVTQTPKHLITATGQRVTLRCSPRSGDLSVYWYQQSLDQGLQFLIQYYNGEERAKGNILERFSAQQFPDLHSELNLSSLELGDSALYFCASSRWTGGVGYTFGSGTRLTVV.

The V call is TRBV15, the J call TRBJ2-2; the match to TRBD2 covers 11 bases. Trimming at V came to 5 bases and at J to 7 bases, leaving 6 bases not matched to a gene. CDR3 length equals 15 residues. Germline CDR1 LNHNV, CDR2 YYDKDF (reference sequence). The CDR3 sequence: CATSGRLAGHGELFF. The CDR3 coding sequence is TGTGCCACCAGCGGTAGACTAGCGGGACACGGGGAGCTGTTTTTT.

The chain links TRBV6-5 to TRBJ1-2; 7 nucleotides match TRBD1. Germline V gene sequence: CDR1 MNHEY, CDR2 SVGAGI. The CDR3 length is 15 residues. Germline trimming cut 7 bases from V and 0 bases from J; bases unmatched to any gene: 8. The CDR3 loop reads CASTSTGISNYGYTF. In DNA, the CDR3 is TGTGCCAGCACATCGACAGGGATTTCTAACTATGGCTACACCTTC.

This clone was seen many times. The chain carries TRBV5-4 and TRBJ1-1, with D maybe TRBD1 (6 bases). Germline values: CDR1 SGHNT, CDR2 YYREEE (reference sequence). CDR3 length: 15 amino acids. V was cut by 0 bases and J by 0 bases, with 9 bases left in between. The CDR3 here is CASSLAGVLNTEAFF. The CDR3 DNA follows: TGTGCCAGCAGCTTGGCAGGGGTCTTGAACACTGAAGCTTTCTTT.

The rearrangement uses TRBV7-3 and TRBJ2-2; 7 bases are a match to TRBD2. The CDR3 is 15 residues long. V was pared by 1 base and J by 1 base, with 0 bases of the junction left unmatched. Germline-derived CDR1 and CDR2 are SGHTA and FQGTGA. DNA of the CDR3: TGTGCCAGCAGCTTAAAGCGGGGGAACACCGGGGAGCTGTTTTTT. It translates to CASSLKRGNTGELFF.

The chain recombines TRBV5-8 with TRBJ2-5, with TRBD2 identical over 14 bases. This CDR3 spans 16 amino acids. V was clipped by 4 bases and J by 1 base; unmatched bases: 3. Per the germline V gene, CDR1 is SGHTS and CDR2 is YDEGEE. The CDR3 DNA follows: TGTGCCAGCAGCGCTGGGACTAGCGGGAGCCAAGAGACCCAGTACTTC. Protein product: CASSAGTSGSQETQYF. Based on the CDR3 plus reference TRBV5-8 and TRBJ2-5, the full variable domain is EAGVTQSPTHLIKTRGQQATLRCSPISGHTSVYWYQQALGLGLQFLLWYDEGEERNRGNFPPRFSGRQFPNYSSELNVNALELEDSALYLCASSAGTSGSQETQYFGPGTRLLVL.